This T cell receptor (beta chain) was captured by sequencing in a study of patients and donors after allogeneic stem cell transplantation. One entry per CDR3 protein results from TCRdb running MiXCR on the RT-PCR reads. Of about 960,000 distinct CDR3 sequences listed, roughly 18% are singletons. The CDR3 is made up of 14 amino acids. Germline CDR1 reads MGHDK; CDR2 reads SYGVNS. V was trimmed by 10 bases and J by 1 base, leaving 17 bases between them. The chain recombines TRBV25-1 with TRBJ2-7; D might be TRBD1 (6 bases). Material: blood, either unsorted or a sorted T cell fraction (not recorded which). The receptor was isolated from a human donor who was either an allogeneic HSCT recipient or a stem cell or donor lymphocyte infusion donor (not recorded which). It is not recorded whose cells these are; they may come from a transplant donor. In DNA form, the CDR3 reads TGTGCCATCTCAGGGGCGCAAGTTTCCTACGAGCAGTACTTC. Amino acid sequence: CAISGAQVSYEQYF.